This T cell receptor beta chain was retrieved from a study of T cells in pancreatic ductal adenocarcinoma. Notes on this clone: The antigen is not known.

Germline V gene data show CDR1 as MGHRA and CDR2 as YSYEKL. The CDR3 loop spans 18 amino acids. V shed 0 bases, J shed 3 bases, and the junction held 8 bases outside the gene matches. Surgery without prior neoadjuvant therapy was the treatment of the selected pancreatic ductal adenocarcinoma patients. Study-wide points: Compared with tumor, blood showed more total productive templates and around 8.1-fold more clonotypes.

Sequenced by immunoSEQ multiplex PCR; TCRdb stores in-frame clones only, minus some. Among 25,000 to 35,000 clones, around 94% were seen once, and the ten largest hold roughly 2.2%. Sample: PBMCs. The receptor comes from a human donor with pancreatic ductal adenocarcinoma. V gene TRBV4-1 combines with J gene TRBJ2-2; 9 positions match TRBD2. Written as DNA, the CDR3 is TGCGCCAGCAGCCAAGATTGGAGTAGCGGGAGCTACACCGGGGAGCTGTTTTTT. Protein: CASSQDWSSGSYTGELFF.